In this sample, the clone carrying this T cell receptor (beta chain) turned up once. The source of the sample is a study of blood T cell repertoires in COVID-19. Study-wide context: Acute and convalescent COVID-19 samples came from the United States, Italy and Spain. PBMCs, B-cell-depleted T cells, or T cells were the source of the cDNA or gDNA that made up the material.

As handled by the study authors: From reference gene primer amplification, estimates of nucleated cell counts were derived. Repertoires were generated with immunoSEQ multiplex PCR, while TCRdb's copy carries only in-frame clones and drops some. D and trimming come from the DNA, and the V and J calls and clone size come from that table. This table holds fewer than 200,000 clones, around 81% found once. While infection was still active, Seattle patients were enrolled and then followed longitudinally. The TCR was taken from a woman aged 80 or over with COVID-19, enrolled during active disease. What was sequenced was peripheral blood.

CDR3 DNA sequence: TGTGCCAGCAGCTTAGGGACAGGGGGTCGGGAGACCCAGTACTTC. Amino acids: CASSLGTGGRETQYF. The chain uses TRBV11-1 and TRBJ2-5; 10 bases align to TRBD1. Germline V gene lookup returns CDR1 SGHAT and CDR2 FQDESV (reference sequence). The CDR3 totals 15 residues. V shed 1 base and J 5 bases; nucleotides not matched to a gene: 4.